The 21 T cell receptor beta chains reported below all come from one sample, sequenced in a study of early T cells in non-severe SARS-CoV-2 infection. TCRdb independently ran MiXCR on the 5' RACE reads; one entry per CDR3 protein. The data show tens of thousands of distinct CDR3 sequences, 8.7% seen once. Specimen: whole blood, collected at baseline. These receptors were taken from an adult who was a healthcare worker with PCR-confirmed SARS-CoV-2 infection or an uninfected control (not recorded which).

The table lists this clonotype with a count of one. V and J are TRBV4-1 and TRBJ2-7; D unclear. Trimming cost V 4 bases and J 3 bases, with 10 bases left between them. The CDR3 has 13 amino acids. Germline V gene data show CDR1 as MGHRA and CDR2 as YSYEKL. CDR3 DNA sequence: TGCGCCAGCAGCCGCGCCCCCGACTACGAGCAGTACTTC. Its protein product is CASSRAPDYEQYF.

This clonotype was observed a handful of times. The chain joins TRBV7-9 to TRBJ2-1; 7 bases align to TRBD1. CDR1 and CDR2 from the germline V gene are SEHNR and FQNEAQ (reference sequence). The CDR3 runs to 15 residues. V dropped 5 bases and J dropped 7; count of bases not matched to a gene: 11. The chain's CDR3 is CASSTGSRGYNEQFF. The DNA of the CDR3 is TGTGCCAGCAGCACGGGAAGCAGGGGGTATAATGAGCAGTTCTTC.

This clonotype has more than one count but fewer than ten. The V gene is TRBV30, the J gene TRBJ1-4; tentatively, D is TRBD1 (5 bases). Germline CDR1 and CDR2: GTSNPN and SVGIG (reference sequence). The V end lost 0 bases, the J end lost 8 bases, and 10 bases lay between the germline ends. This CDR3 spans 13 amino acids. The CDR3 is CAWSVPSGEKLFF. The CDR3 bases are TGTGCCTGGAGTGTACCGTCAGGGGAAAAACTGTTTTTT.

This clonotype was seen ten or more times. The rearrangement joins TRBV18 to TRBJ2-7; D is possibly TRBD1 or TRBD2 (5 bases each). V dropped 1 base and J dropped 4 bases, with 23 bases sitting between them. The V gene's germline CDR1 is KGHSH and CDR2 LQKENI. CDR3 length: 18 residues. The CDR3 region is CASSPRFTGPGALYEQYF. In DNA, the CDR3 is TGTGCCAGCTCACCACGTTTTACCGGACCCGGGGCTTTATACGAGCAGTACTTC.

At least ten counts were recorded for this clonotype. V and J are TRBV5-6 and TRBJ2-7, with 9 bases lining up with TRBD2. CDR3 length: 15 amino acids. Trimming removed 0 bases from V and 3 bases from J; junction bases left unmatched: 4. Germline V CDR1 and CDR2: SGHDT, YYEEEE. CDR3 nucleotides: TGTGCCAGCAGCTTGGGGCTAGCGGGGCGCTACGAGCAGTACTTC. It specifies CASSLGLAGRYEQYF.

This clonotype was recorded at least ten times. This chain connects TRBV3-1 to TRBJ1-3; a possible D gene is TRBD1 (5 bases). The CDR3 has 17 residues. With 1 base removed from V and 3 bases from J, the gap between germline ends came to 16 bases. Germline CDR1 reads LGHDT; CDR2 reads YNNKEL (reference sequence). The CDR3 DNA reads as TGTGCCAGCAGCCAAGGTCTGGGGGGGACCGTTGGAAACACCATATATTTT. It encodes CASSQGLGGTVGNTIYF. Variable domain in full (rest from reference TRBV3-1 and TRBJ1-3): DTAVSQTPKYLVTQMGNDKSIKCEQNLGHDTMYWYKQDSKKFLKIMFSYNNKELIINETVPNRFSPKSPDKAHLNLHINSLELGDSAVYFCASSQGLGGTVGNTIYFGEGSWLTVV.

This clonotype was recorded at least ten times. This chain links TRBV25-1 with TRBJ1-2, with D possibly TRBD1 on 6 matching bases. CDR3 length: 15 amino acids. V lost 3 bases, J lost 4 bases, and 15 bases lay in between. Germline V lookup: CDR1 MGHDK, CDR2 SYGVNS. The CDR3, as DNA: TGTGCCAGCAGTGATTCGAACGGACAGTCCTATGGCTACACCTTC. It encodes CASSDSNGQSYGYTF.

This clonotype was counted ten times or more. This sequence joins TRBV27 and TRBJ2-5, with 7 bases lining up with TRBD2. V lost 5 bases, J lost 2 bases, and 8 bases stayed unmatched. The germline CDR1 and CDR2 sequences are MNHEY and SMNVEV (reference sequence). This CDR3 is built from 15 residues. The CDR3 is CASSRWSGAQETQYF. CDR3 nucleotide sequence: TGTGCCAGCAGTCGGTGGAGCGGGGCTCAAGAGACCCAGTACTTC.

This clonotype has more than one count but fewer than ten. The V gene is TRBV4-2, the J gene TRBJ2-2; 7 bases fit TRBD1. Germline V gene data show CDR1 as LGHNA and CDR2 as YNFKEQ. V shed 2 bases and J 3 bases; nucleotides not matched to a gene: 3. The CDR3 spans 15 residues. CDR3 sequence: CASSQPDRDTGELFF. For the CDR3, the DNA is TGTGCCAGCAGCCAACCCGACAGGGACACCGGGGAGCTGTTTTTT.

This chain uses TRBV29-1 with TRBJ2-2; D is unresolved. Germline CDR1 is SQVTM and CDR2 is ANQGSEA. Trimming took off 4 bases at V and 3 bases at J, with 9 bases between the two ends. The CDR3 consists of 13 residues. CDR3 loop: CSVGWDYTGELFF. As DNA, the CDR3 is TGCAGCGTTGGTTGGGATTACACCGGGGAGCTGTTTTTT.

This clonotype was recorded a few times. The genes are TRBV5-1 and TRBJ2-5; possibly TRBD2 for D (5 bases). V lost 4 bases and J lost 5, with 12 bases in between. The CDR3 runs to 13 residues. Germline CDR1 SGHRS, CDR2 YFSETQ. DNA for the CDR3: TGCGCCAGCAGCGCAGCCGGGGAGGAGACCCAGTACTTC. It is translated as CASSAAGEETQYF. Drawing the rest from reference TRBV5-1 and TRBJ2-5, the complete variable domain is KAGVTQTPRYLIKTRGQQVTLSCSPISGHRSVSWYQQTPGQGLQFLFEYFSETQRNKGNFPGRFSGRQFSNSRSEMNVSTLELGDSALYLCASSAAGEETQYFGPGTRLLVL.

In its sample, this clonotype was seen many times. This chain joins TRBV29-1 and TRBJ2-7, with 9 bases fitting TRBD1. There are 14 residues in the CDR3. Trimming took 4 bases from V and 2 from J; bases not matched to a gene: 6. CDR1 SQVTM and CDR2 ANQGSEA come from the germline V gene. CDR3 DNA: TGCAGCGTTGCGGGGGACAGGGAACCCTACGAGCAGTACTTC. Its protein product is CSVAGDREPYEQYF.

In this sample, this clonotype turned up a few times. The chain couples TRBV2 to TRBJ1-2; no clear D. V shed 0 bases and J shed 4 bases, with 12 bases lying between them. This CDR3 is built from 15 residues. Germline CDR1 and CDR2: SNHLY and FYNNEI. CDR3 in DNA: TGTGCCAGCAGTGAAGCGGGTGTGGGATCCTATGGCTACACCTTC. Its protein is CASSEAGVGSYGYTF.

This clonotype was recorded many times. CDR3 in amino acids: CASSPLNQPQHF. Here the CDR3 DNA reads TGTGCCAGCAGCCCTTTAAATCAGCCCCAGCATTTT. This chain joins TRBV28 and TRBJ1-5; D uncertain. Trimming pared 6 bases from V and 4 bases from J, leaving 7 bases between. The V gene's germline CDR1 is MDHEN and CDR2 SYDVKM. The CDR3 sequence is 12 residues long.

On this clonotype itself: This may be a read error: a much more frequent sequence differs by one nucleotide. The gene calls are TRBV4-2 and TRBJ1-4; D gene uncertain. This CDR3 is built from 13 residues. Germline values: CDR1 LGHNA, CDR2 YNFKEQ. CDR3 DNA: TGTGTCAGCAGCCAAATTAAAGCAGAAAAACTGTTTTTT. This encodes CVSSQIKAEKLFF.

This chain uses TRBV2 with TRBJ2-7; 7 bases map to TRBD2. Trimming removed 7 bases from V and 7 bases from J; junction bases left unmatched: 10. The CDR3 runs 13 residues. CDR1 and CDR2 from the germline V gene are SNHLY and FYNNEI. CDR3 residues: CASNGLAVLEQYF. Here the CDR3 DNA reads TGTGCCAGCAACGGCCTAGCGGTCTTGGAGCAGTACTTC. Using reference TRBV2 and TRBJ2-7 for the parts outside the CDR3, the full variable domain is EPEVTQTPSHQVTQMGQEVILRCVPISNHLYFYWYRQILGQKVEFLVSFYNNEISEKSEIFDDQFSVERPDGSNFTLKIRSTKLEDSAMYFCASNGLAVLEQYFGPGTRLTVT.

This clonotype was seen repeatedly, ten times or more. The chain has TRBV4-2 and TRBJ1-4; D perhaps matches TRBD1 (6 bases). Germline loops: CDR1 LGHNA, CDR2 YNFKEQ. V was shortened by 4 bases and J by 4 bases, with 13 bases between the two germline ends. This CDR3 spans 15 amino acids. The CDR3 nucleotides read TGTGCCAGCAGCCCTAATGGGGGCGTTAATGAAAAACTGTTTTTT. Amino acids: CASSPNGGVNEKLFF.

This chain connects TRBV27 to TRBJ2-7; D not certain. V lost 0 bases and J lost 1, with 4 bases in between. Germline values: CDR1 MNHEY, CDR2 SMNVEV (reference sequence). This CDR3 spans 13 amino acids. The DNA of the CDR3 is TGTGCCAGCAGTTTATCCCCGTCCTACGAGCAGTACTTC. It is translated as CASSLSPSYEQYF.

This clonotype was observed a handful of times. Written as DNA, the CDR3 is TGTGCCAGCGAACTGGGACTTGTCTCGGTCGGGGAGCTGTTTTTT. Its protein is CASELGLVSVGELFF. The chain has TRBV2 and TRBJ2-2, with a weak D call TRBD2 (6 bases). The CDR3 is 15 residues long. The V end was cut by 8 bases, the J end by 7 bases, with 20 bases between. The germline gives CDR1 SNHLY, CDR2 FYNNEI.

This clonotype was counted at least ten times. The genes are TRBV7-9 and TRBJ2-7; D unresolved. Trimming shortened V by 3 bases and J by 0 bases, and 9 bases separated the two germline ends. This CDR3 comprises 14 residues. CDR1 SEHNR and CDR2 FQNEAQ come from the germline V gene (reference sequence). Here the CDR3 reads CASSFAASSYEQYF. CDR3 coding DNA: TGTGCCAGCAGCTTTGCTGCCTCCTCCTACGAGCAGTACTTC.

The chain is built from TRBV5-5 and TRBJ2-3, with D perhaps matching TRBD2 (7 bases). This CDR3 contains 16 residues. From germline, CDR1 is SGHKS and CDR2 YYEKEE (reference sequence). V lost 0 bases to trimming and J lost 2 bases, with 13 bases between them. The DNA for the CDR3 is TGTGCCAGCAGCTTGGTGGGCGGGGGCAACACAGATACGCAGTATTTT. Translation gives CASSLVGGGNTDTQYF.